These 32 T cell receptor beta chains were sequenced from one sample in a study of cytomegalovirus exposure and HLA in healthy donors. 13 Jbeta primers and 60 Vbeta primers were used for the PCR. TCRdb keeps only in-frame clones here, not all; method: immunoSEQ multiplex PCR. The sample has over 120,000 clones, approximately 84% seen once. Sequencing was performed on PBMCs. These receptors all stem from a woman in her sixties or seventies in good health and CMV-seropositive.

The genes are TRBV10-3 and TRBJ2-1; 9 bases fit TRBD2. The length of the CDR3 is 19 residues. V shed 3 bases and J 9 bases; nucleotides not matched to a gene: 21. Germline CDR1 ENHRY, CDR2 SYGVKD. This chain's CDR3 is CAISEGGRAESLINSEQFF. The DNA for the CDR3 is TGTGCCATCAGTGAAGGCGGGAGGGCCGAGTCTCTGATCAATAGTGAGCAGTTCTTC.

V usage is TRBV27 and J usage is TRBJ2-2; 7 nucleotides line up with TRBD2. With 8 bases clipped from V and 7 bases from J, the junction kept 7 bases outside the gene matches. Germline-derived CDR1 and CDR2 are MNHEY and SMNVEV (reference sequence). The CDR3 contains 13 residues. The CDR3 DNA sequence: TGTGCCAGCGGACTAGGGGTCATCGGGGAGCTGTTTTTT. This sequence encodes CASGLGVIGELFF.

Here the CDR3 DNA reads TGTGCCAGCAGCCGGCCGGGAGTCTCAGAGACCCAGTACTTC. Translated: CASSRPGVSETQYF. The J gene is TRBJ2-5, the V gene TRBV27, with D possibly being TRBD2 (6 bases). The CDR3 length is 14 residues. Trimming cost V 6 bases and J 4 bases, with 15 bases left between them. Germline CDR1 is MNHEY and CDR2 is SMNVEV (reference sequence).

This sequence joins TRBV7-3 and TRBJ1-1, with D possibly being TRBD1 (5 bases). The V end lost 0 bases, the J end lost 7 bases, and 12 bases lay between the germline ends. Looked up from germline, CDR1 is SGHTA and CDR2 is FQGTGA. The CDR3 is made up of 14 amino acids. CDR3 residues: CASSLTGQDDEAFF. Here the CDR3 DNA reads TGTGCCAGCAGCTTAACGGGGCAGGATGATGAAGCTTTCTTT.

CDR3 amino acids: CASSLGGTGGNIQYF. CDR3 nucleotides: TGTGCCAGCAGCTTGGGCGGGACAGGGGGGAACATTCAGTACTTC. The chain combines TRBV5-4 with TRBJ2-4; 11 bases match TRBD1. The length of the CDR3 is 15 residues. From germline, CDR1 is SGHNT and CDR2 YYREEE (reference sequence). J gave up 7 bases and V 0 bases, and 3 bases lay outside the gene matches. Full variable domain (outside the CDR3, taken from reference TRBV5-4 and TRBJ2-4): ETGVTQSPTHLIKTRGQQVTLRCSSQSGHNTVSWYQQALGQGPQFIFQYYREEENGRGNFPPRFSGLQFPNYSSELNVNALELDDSALYLCASSLGGTGGNIQYFGAGTRLSVL.

This clone was observed once. For the CDR3, the DNA is TGTGCCAGTATCCCTGAGGGGGGGAGAGTGAATCAGCCCCAGCATTTT. Residues: CASIPEGGRVNQPQHF. The V gene is TRBV19, the J gene TRBJ1-5, with D possibly TRBD1 on 6 matching bases. Trimming cost V 7 bases and J 4 bases, with 20 bases left between them. In germline, CDR1 is LNHDA, CDR2 SQIVND (reference sequence). This CDR3 has 16 residues.

This clone was observed a handful of times. The chain employs TRBV6-6 and TRBJ2-7; D uncertain. Germline V lookup: CDR1 MNHNY, CDR2 SVGAGI (reference sequence). The CDR3 extends over 13 amino acids. The germline V and J ends were trimmed by 8 bases and 6 bases, with 17 bases remaining between them. The CDR3 DNA is TGTGCCAGCCGAACAAACTACGTAGGCGAGCAGTACTTC. Protein product: CASRTNYVGEQYF.

The rearrangement joins TRBV5-1 to TRBJ2-7, with a possible D match to TRBD2 (5 bases). Trimming cost V 4 bases and J 3 bases, with 14 bases left between them. Germline V gene lookup returns CDR1 SGHRS and CDR2 YFSETQ. The CDR3 spans 14 residues. The CDR3 region is CASSPRTGNYEQYF. In nucleotides, the CDR3 is TGCGCCAGCAGCCCGAGGACGGGAAACTACGAGCAGTACTTC.

This chain uses TRBV7-2 with TRBJ2-1; 7 nucleotides align to TRBD2. With V trimmed by 3 bases and J by 6 bases, 8 bases remained unmatched. The CDR3 spans 15 residues. Germline V gene sequence: CDR1 SGHTA, CDR2 FQGNSA. Here the CDR3 DNA reads TGTGCCAGCAGCTTGTTTGGCGGGAGTTTCAATGAGCAGTTCTTC. Its protein is CASSLFGGSFNEQFF.

The rearrangement uses TRBV6-5 and TRBJ2-1; 7 bases map to TRBD2. V dropped 0 bases and J dropped 3; count of bases not matched to a gene: 5. This CDR3 has 16 residues. Germline V lookup: CDR1 MNHEY, CDR2 SVGAGI. The chain's CDR3 is CASSYSSQRDYNEQFF. In DNA, the CDR3 is TGTGCCAGCAGTTACTCGTCCCAGCGGGACTACAATGAGCAGTTCTTC.

The chain links TRBV28 to TRBJ2-7, with 9 bases that match TRBD1. The ends lost 5 bases at V and 3 bases at J; junction bases unmatched: 17. In germline, CDR1 is MDHEN, CDR2 SYDVKM. CDR3 length equals 18 residues. The DNA of the CDR3 is TGTGCCAGCAGTCCCCCCCTCTTCCGGGACAGGGAACTCTACGAGCAGTACTTC. Translation gives CASSPPLFRDRELYEQYF.

The V and J genes are TRBV10-3 and TRBJ2-3, with D perhaps TRBD1 (6 bases). Germline V lookup: CDR1 ENHRY, CDR2 SYGVKD. CDR3 length: 17 amino acids. The germline V and J ends were trimmed by 1 base and 0 bases, with 14 bases remaining between them. CDR3 amino acids: CAISEWGQGTSTDTQYF. The DNA for the CDR3 is TGTGCCATCAGTGAGTGGGGGCAGGGAACTAGCACAGATACGCAGTATTTT.

The J gene is TRBJ2-5, the V gene TRBV6-9; 13 bases are a match to TRBD2. Germline V gene data show CDR1 as MNHGY and CDR2 as SVAAGI. V lost 9 bases, J lost 4 bases, and 2 bases stayed unmatched. CDR3 length: 13 residues. CDR3 coding DNA: TGTGCCAGAGGACTAGCGGGAGTAGAGACCCAGTACTTC. Protein product: CARGLAGVETQYF.

The genes are TRBV10-3 and TRBJ1-2; no clear D. This CDR3 contains 12 residues. Trimming took 10 bases from V and 2 from J, leaving 11 bases between them. Per germline, CDR1 ENHRY and CDR2 SYGVKD. The chain's CDR3 is CATQRQNYGYTF. As DNA, the CDR3 is TGTGCCACCCAAAGACAAAACTATGGCTACACCTTC.

CDR3 protein: CARDLQGNTEAFF. The CDR3 coding sequence is TGTGCCAGGGACCTACAGGGGAACACTGAAGCTTTCTTT. This rearrangement joins TRBV6-8 to TRBJ1-1, with D maybe TRBD1 (6 bases). CDR3 length: 13 amino acids. The V gene's germline CDR1 is MNHGY and CDR2 SAAAGT. V dropped 9 bases and J dropped 1 base, with 12 bases sitting between them.

The sample holds a few counts of this clone. V gene TRBV6-5 combines with J gene TRBJ1-5, with TRBD1 matching over 10 bases. The germline V gene encodes CDR1 MNHEY and CDR2 SVGAGI. The trim removed 5 bases at V and 5 bases at J, leaving 6 bases unmatched. The CDR3 runs to 15 residues. The CDR3 region is CASSRQGARDQPQHF. The CDR3 DNA follows: TGTGCCAGCAGTCGACAGGGGGCGCGGGATCAGCCCCAGCATTTT.

V usage is TRBV27 and J usage is TRBJ2-2; TRBD2 matches 9 bases. The trim removed 0 bases at V and 6 bases at J, leaving 5 bases unmatched. The CDR3 totals 16 residues. Germline V lookup: CDR1 MNHEY, CDR2 SMNVEV (reference sequence). The CDR3 DNA reads TGTGCCAGCAGTTTATCGGCGGGGGGGGGATCCGGGGAGCTGTTTTTT. Its protein is CASSLSAGGGSGELFF.

The chain links TRBV10-1 to TRBJ2-7, with 11 bases lining up with TRBD2. Trimming removed 3 bases from V and 2 bases from J; junction bases left unmatched: 3. The CDR3 is 15 residues long. Germline V gene data show CDR1 as WNHNN and CDR2 as SYGVQD (reference sequence). The DNA of the CDR3 is TGCGCCAGCAGTGATGGGACTAGCGGAGCCTACGAGCAGTACTTC. This sequence encodes CASSDGTSGAYEQYF.

Here the CDR3 reads CASSQDGTGSSQPQHF. The CDR3, as DNA: TGCGCCAGCAGCCAAGACGGGACAGGTTCAAGTCAGCCCCAGCATTTT. The gene calls are TRBV4-3 and TRBJ1-5; TRBD1 agrees at 8 bases. CDR1 is LGHNA and CDR2 is YSLEER in the germline V gene. V lost 0 bases, J lost 6 bases, and 7 bases stayed unmatched. This CDR3 is 16 amino acids long.

The chain couples TRBV14 to TRBJ2-7; D is unresolved. The CDR3 loop spans 13 amino acids. Trimming pared 2 bases from V and 13 bases from J, leaving 18 bases between. Germline assignment: CDR1 SGHDN and CDR2 FVKESK. CDR3 amino acids: CASSQSVGTLYYF. The CDR3 coding sequence is TGTGCCAGCAGCCAATCAGTCGGAACACTATATTACTTC.

This clone has more than one count but fewer than ten. V gene TRBV11-2 combines with J gene TRBJ2-7; D uncertain. In germline, CDR1 is SGHAT, CDR2 FQNNGV. The CDR3 spans 15 residues. The ends were cut back, 4 bases at V and 0 bases at J, with 13 bases in the middle. CDR3 region: CASSYPLKSSYEQYF. CDR3 nucleotides: TGTGCCAGCAGCTATCCGCTCAAGAGCTCCTACGAGCAGTACTTC.

The chain employs TRBV27 and TRBJ1-1, with D possibly matching TRBD1 (6 bases). The CDR3 has 15 residues. Trimming cost V 8 bases and J 5 bases, with 21 bases left between them. Per the germline V gene, CDR1 is MNHEY and CDR2 is SMNVEV (reference sequence). For the CDR3, the DNA is TGTGCCAGCGCTCTATACCCAGGGGCCGTAACTGAAGCTTTCTTT. Amino acids: CASALYPGAVTEAFF.

The rearrangement links TRBV18 to TRBJ1-1; 10 nucleotides align to TRBD1. Trimming took 2 bases from V and 0 from J; bases not matched to a gene: 6. The germline V gene encodes CDR1 KGHSH and CDR2 LQKENI. The CDR3 runs 17 residues. The CDR3, as DNA: TGTGCCAGCTCACCAAGGACAGGGGGGGGACTGAACACTGAAGCTTTCTTT. Its protein product is CASSPRTGGGLNTEAFF.

This chain joins TRBV27 and TRBJ1-2; 8 bases align to TRBD1. The V gene's germline CDR1 is MNHEY and CDR2 SMNVEV (reference sequence). This CDR3 contains 14 residues. Germline trimming cut 5 bases from V and 3 bases from J; bases unmatched to any gene: 5. CDR3 in amino acids: CASSRAGGDYGYTF. CDR3 nucleotides: TGTGCCAGCAGTCGCGCAGGGGGCGACTATGGCTACACCTTC.

The rearrangement links TRBV6-7 to TRBJ2-3, with 9 bases matching TRBD2. TRBV6-7 is an open reading frame whose function is uncertain. The CDR3 runs 17 residues. The J segment lost 3 bases and the V segment lost 2 bases, leaving 9 bases of the junction unmatched. The CDR3 DNA is TGTGCCAGCAGTTACGCTCTAGCGGGAATAGTAACAGATACGCAGTATTTT. Translating gives CASSYALAGIVTDTQYF.

This chain connects TRBV7-9 to TRBJ2-3, with D unclear. The CDR3 loop spans 13 amino acids. Germline values: CDR1 SEHNR, CDR2 FQNEAQ (reference sequence). V lost 0 bases and J lost 6, with 7 bases in between. This CDR3 is CASSLALGDTQYF. The CDR3 region has the DNA TGTGCCAGCAGCTTAGCGCTCGGGGATACGCAGTATTTT.

The genes are TRBV25-1 and TRBJ2-5; 9 positions match TRBD1. Germline CDR1 is MGHDK and CDR2 is SYGVNS. The length of the CDR3 is 15 residues. Losses at the gene ends were 5 bases for V and 5 bases for J; bases not matched to a gene: 9. The CDR3 bases are TGTGCCAGCAGTACCGGGACAGGGCTGGGTGAGACCCAGTACTTC. This gives the protein CASSTGTGLGETQYF.

The V gene is TRBV29-1, the J gene TRBJ2-3; 9 bases align to TRBD1. Germline CDR1 is SQVTM and CDR2 is ANQGSEA. The CDR3 contains 15 residues. The trim removed 6 bases at V and 3 bases at J, leaving 10 bases unmatched. CDR3 in amino acids: CSVRPHGQGTDTQYF. The CDR3 DNA is TGCAGCGTCCGACCTCATGGACAGGGGACAGATACGCAGTATTTT.

The count of this clone is one. V gene TRBV5-6 combines with J gene TRBJ2-7, with 9 bases fitting TRBD2. The CDR3 runs 14 residues. The germline V gene encodes CDR1 SGHDT and CDR2 YYEEEE. V shed 1 base, J shed 5 bases, and the junction held 4 bases outside the gene matches. The CDR3 is CASSLMGLANEQYF. The CDR3 DNA reads as TGTGCCAGCAGCTTGATGGGACTAGCAAACGAGCAGTACTTC.

Points on this clone: The junction departs from germline at one end; a sequencing error may be responsible. The rearrangement joins TRBV18 to TRBJ2-4, with 10 bases that match TRBD1. The germline V gene encodes CDR1 KGHSH and CDR2 LQKENI. This CDR3 spans 15 amino acids. The CDR3 DNA is TGTGCCACCTCAGGGAGGACAGGGGGAGCGAACATTCAGTACTTC. Residues: CATSGRTGGANIQYF.

CDR3 nucleotide sequence: TGCGCCAGCAGCCAAGATGCGGGCCGAGATGAGCAGTTCTTC. This gives the protein CASSQDAGRDEQFF. The V call is TRBV4-3, the J call TRBJ2-1; D may be TRBD2 (5 bases). Germline-derived CDR1 and CDR2 are LGHNA and YSLEER. This CDR3 spans 14 amino acids. V lost 0 bases and J lost 8, with 11 bases in between.

V and J are TRBV5-1 and TRBJ2-1; D is uncertain. Germline loops: CDR1 SGHRS, CDR2 YFSETQ. The CDR3 has 12 amino acids. The V gene lost 2 bases and the J gene lost 3 bases, with 3 bases spanning the gap. The CDR3 DNA sequence: TGCGCCAGCAGCTTTAACTACAATGAGCAGTTCTTC. It codes for CASSFNYNEQFF.